Given below is one TCR beta chain in context. The antigen remains unidentified. The sample is drawn from a study of cytomegalovirus exposure and HLA in healthy donors. Study-wide background: An analysis done earlier identified approximately 120 million unique TCR beta sequences from approximately 170 million T cells. Study observations and caveats: In all likelihood, a cluster of highly shared sequence variants was a sequencing artifact. In a later analysis, a genetic analysis reported fewer productive-TCR N-insertions in an Asian-associated ancestry cluster than the cohort average. In a later analysis, TCR beta V- and J-gene trimming showed a link to a missense DCLRE1C variant.

PCR amplification relied on 60 Vbeta primers (plus 13 Jbeta primers). Assay: immunoSEQ multiplex PCR; the TCRdb copy retains only in-frame clones and omits some. Of approximately 140,000 clones detected, roughly 75% appear once; the ten largest clones hold approximately 2%. In germline, CDR1 is SGHRS, CDR2 YFSETQ. Trimming stripped 1 base from V and 5 bases from J, with 18 bases between. The CDR3 runs 16 residues. This rearrangement joins TRBV5-1 to TRBJ1-1; maybe TRBD1 (6 bases). This clonotype was sampled from a man aged 25-45 years in good health and CMV-seronegative. The sample taken for sequencing was PBMCs. This CDR3 reads CASSLRVQGSGTEAFF. CDR3 DNA sequence: TGCGCCAGCAGCTTGAGGGTCCAGGGGAGTGGGACTGAAGCTTTCTTT.